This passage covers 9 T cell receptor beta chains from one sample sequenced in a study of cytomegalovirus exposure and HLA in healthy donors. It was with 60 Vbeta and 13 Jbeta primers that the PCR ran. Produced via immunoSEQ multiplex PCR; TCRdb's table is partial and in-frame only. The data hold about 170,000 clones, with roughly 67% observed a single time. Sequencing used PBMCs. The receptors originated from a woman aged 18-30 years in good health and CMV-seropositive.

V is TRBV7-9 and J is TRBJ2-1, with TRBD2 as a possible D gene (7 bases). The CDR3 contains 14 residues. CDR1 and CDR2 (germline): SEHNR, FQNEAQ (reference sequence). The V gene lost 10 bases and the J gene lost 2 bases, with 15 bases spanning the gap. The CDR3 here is CATGGRATYNEQFF. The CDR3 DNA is TGTGCCACCGGGGGGCGGGCCACCTACAATGAGCAGTTCTTC.

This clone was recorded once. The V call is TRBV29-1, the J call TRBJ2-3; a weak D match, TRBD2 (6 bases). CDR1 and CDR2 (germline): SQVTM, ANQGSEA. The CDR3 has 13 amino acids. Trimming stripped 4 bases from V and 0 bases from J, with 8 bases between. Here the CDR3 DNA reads TGCAGCGTTGTTCGGGGGAGCACAGATACGCAGTATTTT. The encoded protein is CSVVRGSTDTQYF.

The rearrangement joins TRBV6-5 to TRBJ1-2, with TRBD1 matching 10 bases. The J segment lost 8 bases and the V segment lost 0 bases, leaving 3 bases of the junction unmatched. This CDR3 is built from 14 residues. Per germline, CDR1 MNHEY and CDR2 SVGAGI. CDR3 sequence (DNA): TGTGCCAGCAGTTACTCGGGGACAGGGGAGGGCTACACCTTC. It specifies CASSYSGTGEGYTF.

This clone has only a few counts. The CDR3 DNA reads TGTGCCAGCAGTGAATCAATCGAGCAGTACTTC. As protein: CASSESIEQYF. The chain has TRBV25-1 and TRBJ2-7; D call uncertain. Germline lookup yields CDR1 MGHDK and CDR2 SYGVNS. Trimming removed 1 base at V and 6 bases at J, with 4 bases between. The CDR3 contains 11 residues.

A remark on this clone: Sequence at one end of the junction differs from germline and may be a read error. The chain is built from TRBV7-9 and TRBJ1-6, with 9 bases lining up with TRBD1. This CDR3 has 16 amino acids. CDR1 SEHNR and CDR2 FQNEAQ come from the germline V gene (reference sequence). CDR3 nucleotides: TGTTCCAGCAGTCTTTGGGGGACAGGGAGTAATTCACCCCTCCACTTT. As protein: CSSSLWGTGSNSPLHF.

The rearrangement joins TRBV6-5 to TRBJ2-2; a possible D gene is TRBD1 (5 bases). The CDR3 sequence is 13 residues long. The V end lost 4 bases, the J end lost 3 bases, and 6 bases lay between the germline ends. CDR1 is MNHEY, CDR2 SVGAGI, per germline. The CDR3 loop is CASSSGYTGELFF. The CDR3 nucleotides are TGTGCCAGCAGTTCAGGGTACACCGGGGAGCTGTTTTTT.

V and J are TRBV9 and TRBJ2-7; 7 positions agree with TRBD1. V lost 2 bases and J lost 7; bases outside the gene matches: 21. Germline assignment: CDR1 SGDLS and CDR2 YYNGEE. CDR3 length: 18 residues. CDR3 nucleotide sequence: TGTGCCAGCAGCGTTTTCGAGACCCCACGACAGGGTACGGGGGAGCAGTACTTC. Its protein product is CASSVFETPRQGTGEQYF. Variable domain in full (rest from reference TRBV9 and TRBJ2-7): DSGVTQTPKHLITATGQRVTLRCSPRSGDLSVYWYQQSLDQGLQFLIQYYNGEERAKGNILERFSAQQFPDLHSELNLSSLELGDSALYFCASSVFETPRQGTGEQYFGPGTRLTVT.

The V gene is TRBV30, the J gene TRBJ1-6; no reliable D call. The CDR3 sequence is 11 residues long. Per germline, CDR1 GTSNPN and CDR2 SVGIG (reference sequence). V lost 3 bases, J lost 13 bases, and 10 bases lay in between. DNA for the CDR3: TGTGCCTGGAGGTCTGCGGCTCCCCTCCACTTT. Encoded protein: CAWRSAAPLHF.

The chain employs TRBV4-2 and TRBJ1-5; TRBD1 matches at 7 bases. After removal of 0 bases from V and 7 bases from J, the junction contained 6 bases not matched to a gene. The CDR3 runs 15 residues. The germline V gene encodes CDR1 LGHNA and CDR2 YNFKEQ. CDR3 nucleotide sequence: TGTGCCAGCAGCCAAGAAGGGGAACAGGGGCAGCCCCAGCATTTT. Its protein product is CASSQEGEQGQPQHF.